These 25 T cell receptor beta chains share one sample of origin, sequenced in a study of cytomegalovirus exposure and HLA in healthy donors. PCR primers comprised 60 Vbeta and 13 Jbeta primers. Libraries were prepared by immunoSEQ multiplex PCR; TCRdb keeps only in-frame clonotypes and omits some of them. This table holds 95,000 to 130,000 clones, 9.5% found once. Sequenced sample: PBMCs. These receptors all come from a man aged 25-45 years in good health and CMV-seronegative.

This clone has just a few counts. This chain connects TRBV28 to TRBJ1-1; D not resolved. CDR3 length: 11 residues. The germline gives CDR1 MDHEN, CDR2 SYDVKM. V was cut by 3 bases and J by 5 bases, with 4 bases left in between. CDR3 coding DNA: TGTGCCAGCAGTTTTGTAACTGAAGCTTTCTTT. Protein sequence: CASSFVTEAFF.

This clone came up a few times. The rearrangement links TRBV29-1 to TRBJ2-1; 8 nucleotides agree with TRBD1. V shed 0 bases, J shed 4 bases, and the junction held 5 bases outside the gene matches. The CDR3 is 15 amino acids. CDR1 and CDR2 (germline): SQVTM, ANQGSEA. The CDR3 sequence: CSVEERGQVYNEQFF. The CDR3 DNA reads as TGCAGCGTTGAAGAAAGGGGACAGGTGTACAATGAGCAGTTCTTC.

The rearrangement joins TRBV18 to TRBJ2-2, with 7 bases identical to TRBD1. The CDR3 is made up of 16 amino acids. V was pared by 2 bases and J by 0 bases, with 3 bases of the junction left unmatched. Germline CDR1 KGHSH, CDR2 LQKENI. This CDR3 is CASSPLGQTNTGELFF. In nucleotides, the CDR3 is TGTGCCAGCTCACCATTGGGACAGACGAACACCGGGGAGCTGTTTTTT.

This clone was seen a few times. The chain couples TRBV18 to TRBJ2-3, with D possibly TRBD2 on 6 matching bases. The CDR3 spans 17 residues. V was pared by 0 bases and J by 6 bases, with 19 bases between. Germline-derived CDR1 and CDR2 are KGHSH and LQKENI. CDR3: CASSPPGSGNHMDTQYF. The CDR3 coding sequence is TGTGCCAGCTCACCACCGGGTAGCGGTAACCACATGGATACGCAGTATTTT.

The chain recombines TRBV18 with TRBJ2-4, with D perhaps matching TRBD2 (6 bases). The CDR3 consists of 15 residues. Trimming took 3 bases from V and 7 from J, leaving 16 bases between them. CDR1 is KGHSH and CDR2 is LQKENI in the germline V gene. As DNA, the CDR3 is TGTGCCAGCTCACCTATGGATGGGGGGTCGAACATTCAGTACTTC. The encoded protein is CASSPMDGGSNIQYF.

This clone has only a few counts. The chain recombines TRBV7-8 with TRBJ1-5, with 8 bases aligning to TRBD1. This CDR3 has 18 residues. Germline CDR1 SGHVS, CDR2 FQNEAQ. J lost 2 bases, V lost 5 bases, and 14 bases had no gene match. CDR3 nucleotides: TGTGCCAGCAGCCCCGGGCGGCAGGGGGCGCGGGGCAATCAGCCCCAGCATTTT. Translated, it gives CASSPGRQGARGNQPQHF.

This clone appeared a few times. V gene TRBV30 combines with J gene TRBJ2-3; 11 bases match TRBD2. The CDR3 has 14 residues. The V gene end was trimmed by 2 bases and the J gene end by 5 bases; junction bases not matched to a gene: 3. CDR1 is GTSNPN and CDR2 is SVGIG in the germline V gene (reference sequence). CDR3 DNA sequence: TGTGCCTGGAGTACAACTAGCGGGGGAGATACGCAGTATTTT. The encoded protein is CAWSTTSGGDTQYF.

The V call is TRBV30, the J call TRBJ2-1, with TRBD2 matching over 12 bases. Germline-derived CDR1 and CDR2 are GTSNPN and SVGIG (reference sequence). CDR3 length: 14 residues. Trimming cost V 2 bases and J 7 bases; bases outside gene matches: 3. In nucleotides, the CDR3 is TGTGCCTGGAGTCTAGCGGGGGGGAGGAATGAGCAGTTCTTC. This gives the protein CAWSLAGGRNEQFF.

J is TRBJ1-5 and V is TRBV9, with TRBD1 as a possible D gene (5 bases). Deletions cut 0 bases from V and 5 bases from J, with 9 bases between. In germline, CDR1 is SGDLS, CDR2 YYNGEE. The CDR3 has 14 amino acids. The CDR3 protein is CASSVGTRDQPQHF. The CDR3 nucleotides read TGTGCCAGCAGCGTAGGGACACGGGATCAGCCCCAGCATTTT. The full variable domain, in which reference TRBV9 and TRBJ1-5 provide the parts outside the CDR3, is DSGVTQTPKHLITATGQRVTLRCSPRSGDLSVYWYQQSLDQGLQFLIQYYNGEERAKGNILERFSAQQFPDLHSELNLSSLELGDSALYFCASSVGTRDQPQHFGDGTRLSIL.

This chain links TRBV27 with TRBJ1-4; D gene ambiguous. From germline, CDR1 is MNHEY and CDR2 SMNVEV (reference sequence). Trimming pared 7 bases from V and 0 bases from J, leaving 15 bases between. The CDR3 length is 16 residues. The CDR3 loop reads CASKANRGSTNEKLFF. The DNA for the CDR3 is TGTGCCAGCAAGGCGAACCGAGGGTCAACTAATGAAAAACTGTTTTTT. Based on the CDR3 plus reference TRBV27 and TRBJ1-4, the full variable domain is EAQVTQNPRYLITVTGKKLTVTCSQNMNHEYMSWYRQDPGLGLRQIYYSMNVEVTDKGDVPEGYKVSRKEKRNFPLILESPSPNQTSLYFCASKANRGSTNEKLFFGSGTQLSVL.

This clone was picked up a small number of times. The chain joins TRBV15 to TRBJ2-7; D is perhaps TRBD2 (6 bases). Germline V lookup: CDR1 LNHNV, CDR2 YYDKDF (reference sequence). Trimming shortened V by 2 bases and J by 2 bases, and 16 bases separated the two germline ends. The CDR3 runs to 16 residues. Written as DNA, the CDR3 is TGTGCCACCAGCAGACTACCCACCACGGGGGCCTACGAGCAGTACTTC. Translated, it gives CATSRLPTTGAYEQYF.

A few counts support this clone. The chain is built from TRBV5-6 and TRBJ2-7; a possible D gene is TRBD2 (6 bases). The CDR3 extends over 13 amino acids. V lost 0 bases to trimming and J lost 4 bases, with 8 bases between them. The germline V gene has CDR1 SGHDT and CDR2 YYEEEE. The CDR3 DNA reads TGTGCCAGCAGCTTGGTAGGAGGGTACGAGCAGTACTTC. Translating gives CASSLVGGYEQYF.

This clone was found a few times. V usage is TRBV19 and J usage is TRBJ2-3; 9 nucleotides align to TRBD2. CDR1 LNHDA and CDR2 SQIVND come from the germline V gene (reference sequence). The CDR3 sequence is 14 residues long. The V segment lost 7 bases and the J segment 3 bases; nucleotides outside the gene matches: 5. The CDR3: CASTTGLATDTQYF. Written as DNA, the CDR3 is TGTGCCAGTACCACGGGACTAGCTACAGATACGCAGTATTTT.

CDR3 DNA: TGCGCCAGCAGCACCCCTGTTGAGGAAAAACTGTTTTTT. It specifies CASSTPVEEKLFF. The chain is built from TRBV10-2 and TRBJ1-4, with unresolved D. Germline CDR1 reads WSHSY; CDR2 reads SAAADI. Deletions cut 6 bases from V and 8 bases from J, with 13 bases between. This CDR3 contains 13 residues.

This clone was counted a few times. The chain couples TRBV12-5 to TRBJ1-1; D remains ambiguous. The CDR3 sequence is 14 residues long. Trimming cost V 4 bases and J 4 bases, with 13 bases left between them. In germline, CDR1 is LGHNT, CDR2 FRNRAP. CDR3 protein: CASGSTKQVTEAFF. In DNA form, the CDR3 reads TGTGCTAGTGGTTCCACAAAGCAGGTCACTGAAGCTTTCTTT.

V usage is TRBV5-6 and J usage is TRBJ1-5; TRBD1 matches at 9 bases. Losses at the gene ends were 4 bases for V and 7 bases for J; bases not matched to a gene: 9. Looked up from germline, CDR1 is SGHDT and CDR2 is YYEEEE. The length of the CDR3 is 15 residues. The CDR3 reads CASSHGTGKLQPQHF. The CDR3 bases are TGTGCCAGCAGCCATGGGACAGGGAAATTGCAGCCCCAGCATTTT.

The CDR3 spells CASKAGGWTGELFF. DNA for the CDR3: TGTGCCAGCAAGGCAGGGGGCTGGACCGGGGAGCTGTTTTTT. V usage is TRBV6-5 and J usage is TRBJ2-2; TRBD1 agrees at 8 bases. The germline V gene has CDR1 MNHEY and CDR2 SVGAGI. Germline trimming cut 7 bases from V and 5 bases from J; bases unmatched to any gene: 6. This CDR3 has 14 amino acids.

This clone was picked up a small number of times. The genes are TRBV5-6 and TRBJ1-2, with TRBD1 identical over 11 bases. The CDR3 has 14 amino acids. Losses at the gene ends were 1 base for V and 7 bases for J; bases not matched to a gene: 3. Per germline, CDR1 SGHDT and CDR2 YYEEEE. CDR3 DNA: TGTGCCAGCAGCTTGTGGGGGACAGGGGGTGGCTACACCTTC. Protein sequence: CASSLWGTGGGYTF.

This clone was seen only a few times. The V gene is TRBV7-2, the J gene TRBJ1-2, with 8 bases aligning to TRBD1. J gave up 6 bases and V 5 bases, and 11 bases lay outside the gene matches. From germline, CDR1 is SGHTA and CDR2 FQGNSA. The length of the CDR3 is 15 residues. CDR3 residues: CASSREIPDRDGYTF. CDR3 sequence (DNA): TGTGCCAGCAGCCGGGAGATTCCGGACAGGGATGGCTACACCTTC.

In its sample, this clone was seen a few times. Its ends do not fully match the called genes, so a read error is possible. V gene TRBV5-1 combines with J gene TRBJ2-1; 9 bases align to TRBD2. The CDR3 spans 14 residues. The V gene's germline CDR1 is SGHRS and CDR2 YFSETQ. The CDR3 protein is CASSLGGSGSPLVF. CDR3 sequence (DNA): TGCGCCAGCAGCTTGGGGGGTAGCGGGAGTCCGCTAGTCTTC.

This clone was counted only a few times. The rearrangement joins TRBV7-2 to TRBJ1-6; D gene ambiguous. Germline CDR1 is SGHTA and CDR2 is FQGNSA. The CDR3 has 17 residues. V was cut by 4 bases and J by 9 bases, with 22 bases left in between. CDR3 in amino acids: CASSSRWTLQAGSPLHF. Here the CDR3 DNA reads TGTGCCAGCAGCTCCCGTTGGACTCTTCAGGCCGGTTCACCCCTCCACTTT.

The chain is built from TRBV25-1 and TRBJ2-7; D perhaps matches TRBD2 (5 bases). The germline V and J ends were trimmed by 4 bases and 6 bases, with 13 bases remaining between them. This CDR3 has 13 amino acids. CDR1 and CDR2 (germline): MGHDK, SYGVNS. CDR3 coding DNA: TGTGCCAGCAGTGCCTGGAGGTTGTCCGAGCAGTACTTC. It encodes CASSAWRLSEQYF.

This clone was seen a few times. CDR3 residues: CASSSDKEQAIPYGYTF. For the CDR3, the DNA is TGTGCCAGCAGCTCAGATAAGGAACAGGCTATCCCGTATGGCTACACCTTC. The J gene is TRBJ1-2, the V gene TRBV13; the D gene is possibly TRBD1 (5 bases). Germline lookup yields CDR1 PRHDT and CDR2 FYEKMQ (reference sequence). V gave up 4 bases and J gave up 5 bases, with 23 bases separating them. There are 17 residues in the CDR3.

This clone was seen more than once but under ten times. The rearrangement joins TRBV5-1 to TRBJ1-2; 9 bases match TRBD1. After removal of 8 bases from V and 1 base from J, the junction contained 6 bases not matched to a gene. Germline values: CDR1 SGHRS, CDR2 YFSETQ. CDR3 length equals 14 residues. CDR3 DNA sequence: TGCGCCAGTAGCGCGGGACAGGGTAACTATGGCTACACCTTC. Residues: CASSAGQGNYGYTF.

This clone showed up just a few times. The CDR3 sequence: CASSPNQQGKGAKNIQYF. The CDR3 DNA follows: TGTGCCAGCTCACCAAACCAACAGGGGAAAGGAGCCAAAAACATTCAGTACTTC. V gene TRBV18 combines with J gene TRBJ2-4, with 7 bases fitting TRBD1. Germline CDR1 is KGHSH and CDR2 is LQKENI. Trimming cost V 2 bases and J 0 bases; bases outside gene matches: 10. This CDR3 comprises 18 residues.